This section outlines one T cell receptor beta chain sequence together with its context. The repertoire was sequenced with immunoSEQ multiplex PCR; TCRdb's copy has only in-frame clones and lacks some. The sample has about 140,000 clones, about 86% seen once. These data belong to a study of control samples from healthy donors and cancer patients. This CDR3 has 14 amino acids. V shed 3 bases and J shed 4 bases, with 13 bases lying between them. Looked up from germline, CDR1 is SGHRS and CDR2 is YFSETQ. The chain carries TRBV5-1 and TRBJ2-5; the D gene is possibly TRBD2 (6 bases). This sequence was found in a man younger than 35 in good health. Source material: blood. CDR3: CASSSATSRETQYF. In nucleotides, the CDR3 is TGCGCCAGCAGCTCCGCTACTAGCAGAGAGACCCAGTACTTC.